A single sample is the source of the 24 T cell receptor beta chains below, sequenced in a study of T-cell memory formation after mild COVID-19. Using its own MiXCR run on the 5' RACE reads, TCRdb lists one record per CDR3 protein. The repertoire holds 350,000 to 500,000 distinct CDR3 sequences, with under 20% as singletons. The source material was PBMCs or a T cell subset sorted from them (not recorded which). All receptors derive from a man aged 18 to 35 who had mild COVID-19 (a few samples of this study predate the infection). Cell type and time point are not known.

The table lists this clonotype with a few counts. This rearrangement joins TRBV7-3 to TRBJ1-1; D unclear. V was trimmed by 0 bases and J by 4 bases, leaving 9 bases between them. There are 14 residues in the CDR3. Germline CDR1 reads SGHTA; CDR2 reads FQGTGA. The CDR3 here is CASSLTGLGTEAFF. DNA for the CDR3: TGTGCCAGCAGCTTAACGGGGTTGGGCACTGAAGCTTTCTTT.

The CDR3 nucleotides are TGTGCCAGCAGCTTGGCCAGCACCGGGGGTAGGGAGACCCAGTACTTC. Its translation: CASSLASTGGRETQYF. The chain carries TRBV5-4 and TRBJ2-5, with D perhaps TRBD2 (6 bases). Germline loops: CDR1 SGHNT, CDR2 YYREEE (reference sequence). The V end was cut by 0 bases, the J end by 5 bases, with 17 bases between. The CDR3 has 16 residues.

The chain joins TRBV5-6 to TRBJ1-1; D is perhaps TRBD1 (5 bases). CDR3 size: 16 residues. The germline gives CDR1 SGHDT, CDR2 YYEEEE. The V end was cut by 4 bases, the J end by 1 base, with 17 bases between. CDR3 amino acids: CASSGGTGVRNTEAFF. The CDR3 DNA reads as TGTGCCAGCAGCGGAGGGACGGGGGTGCGGAACACTGAAGCTTTCTTT.

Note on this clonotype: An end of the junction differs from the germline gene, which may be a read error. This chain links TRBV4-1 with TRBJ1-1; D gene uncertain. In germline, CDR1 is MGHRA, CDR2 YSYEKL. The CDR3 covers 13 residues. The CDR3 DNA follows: TGCGCCAGCAGCCAAGAGTCGGAGACTGAACCTTTCTTT. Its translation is CASSQESETEPFF.

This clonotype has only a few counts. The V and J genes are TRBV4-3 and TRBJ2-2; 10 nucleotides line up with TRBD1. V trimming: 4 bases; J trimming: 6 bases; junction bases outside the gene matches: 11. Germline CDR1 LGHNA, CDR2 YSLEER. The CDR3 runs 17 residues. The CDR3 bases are TGCGCCAGCAGCCTTATTGGGTGGGACAGGGGAGCCGGGGAGCTGTTTTTT. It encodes CASSLIGWDRGAGELFF.

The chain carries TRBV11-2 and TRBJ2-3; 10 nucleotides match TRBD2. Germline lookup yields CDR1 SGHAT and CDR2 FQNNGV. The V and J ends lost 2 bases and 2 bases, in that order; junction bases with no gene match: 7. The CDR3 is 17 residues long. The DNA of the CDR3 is TGTGCCAGCAGCTTAAGTTTACTAGCGGGGACCACAGATACGCAGTATTTT. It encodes CASSLSLLAGTTDTQYF.

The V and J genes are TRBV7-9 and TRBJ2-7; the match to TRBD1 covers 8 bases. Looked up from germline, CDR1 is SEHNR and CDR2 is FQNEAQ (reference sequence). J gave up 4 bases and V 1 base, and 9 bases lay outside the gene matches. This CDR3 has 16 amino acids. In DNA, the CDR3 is TGTGCCAGCAGCTTAGGGCATGCAGGGGGCGTATACGAGCAGTACTTC. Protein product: CASSLGHAGGVYEQYF.

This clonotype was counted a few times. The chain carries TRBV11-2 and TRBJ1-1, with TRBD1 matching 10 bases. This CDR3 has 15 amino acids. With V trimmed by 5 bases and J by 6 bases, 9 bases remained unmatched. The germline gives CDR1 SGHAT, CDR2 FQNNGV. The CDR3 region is CASSRGQGPPPEAFF. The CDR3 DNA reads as TGTGCCAGCAGCAGGGGACAGGGGCCCCCACCTGAAGCTTTCTTT. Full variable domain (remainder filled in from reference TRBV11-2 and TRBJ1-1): EAGVAQSPRYKIIEKRQSVAFWCNPISGHATLYWYQQILGQGPKLLIQFQNNGVVDDSQLPKDRFSAERLKGVDSTLKIQPAKLEDSAVYLCASSRGQGPPPEAFFGQGTRLTVV.

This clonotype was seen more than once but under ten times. In DNA, the CDR3 is TGTGCCAGCCGCCTAGCAGTCCAAGAGACCCAGTACTTC. This encodes CASRLAVQETQYF. V gene TRBV27 combines with J gene TRBJ2-5; D might be TRBD2 (5 bases). Trimming left V 8 bases short and J 1 base short, with 11 bases between. CDR1 is MNHEY, CDR2 SMNVEV, per germline (reference sequence). The CDR3 has 13 residues.

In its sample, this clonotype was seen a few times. The CDR3 DNA follows: TGTGCCAGCCCCCCAGGGCAGTATTTT. This sequence encodes CASPPGQYF. V is TRBV27 and J is TRBJ2-3, with D hard to call. Germline V CDR1 and CDR2: MNHEY, SMNVEV (reference sequence). This CDR3 has 9 residues. Trimming stripped 8 bases from V and 11 bases from J, with 8 bases between.

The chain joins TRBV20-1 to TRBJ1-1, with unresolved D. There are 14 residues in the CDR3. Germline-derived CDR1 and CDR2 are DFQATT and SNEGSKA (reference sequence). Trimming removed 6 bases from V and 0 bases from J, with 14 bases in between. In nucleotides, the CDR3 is TGCAGTGCCCTTCCAGGAACCTTGAACACTGAAGCTTTCTTT. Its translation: CSALPGTLNTEAFF.

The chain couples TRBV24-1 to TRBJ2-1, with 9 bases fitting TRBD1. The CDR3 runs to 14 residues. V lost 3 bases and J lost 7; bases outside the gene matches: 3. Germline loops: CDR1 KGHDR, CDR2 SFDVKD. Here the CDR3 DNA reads TGTGCCACCAGTGATCGGACAGGGGCGAATGAGCAGTTCTTC. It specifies CATSDRTGANEQFF.

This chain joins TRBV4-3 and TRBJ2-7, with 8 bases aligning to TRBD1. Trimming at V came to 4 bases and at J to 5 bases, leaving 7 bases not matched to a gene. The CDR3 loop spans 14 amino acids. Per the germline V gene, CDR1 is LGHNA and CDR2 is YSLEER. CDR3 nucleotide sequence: TGCGCCAGCAGCCCCCTGGGCAGGGGGCACGAGCAGTACTTC. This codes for CASSPLGRGHEQYF.

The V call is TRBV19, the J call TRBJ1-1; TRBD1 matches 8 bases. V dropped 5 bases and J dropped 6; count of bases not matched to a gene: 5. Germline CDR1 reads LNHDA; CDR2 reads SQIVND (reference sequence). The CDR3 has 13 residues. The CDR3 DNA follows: TGTGCCAGTAGTGCGACAGGGGACTCTGAAGCTTTCTTT. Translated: CASSATGDSEAFF.

The CDR3 DNA reads TGTGCCAGCAGCCGACCGTCCGCGGGACCCTACGAGCAGTACTTC. Translated, it gives CASSRPSAGPYEQYF. The V and J genes are TRBV5-4 and TRBJ2-7; TRBD2 might be the D (6 bases). CDR1 is SGHNT and CDR2 is YYREEE in the germline V gene (reference sequence). CDR3 length: 15 amino acids. V lost 4 bases and J 2 bases, leaving 16 bases between the germline ends.

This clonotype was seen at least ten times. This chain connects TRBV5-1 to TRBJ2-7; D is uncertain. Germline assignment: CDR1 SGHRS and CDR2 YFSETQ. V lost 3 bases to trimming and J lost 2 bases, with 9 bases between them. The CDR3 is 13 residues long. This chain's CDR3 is CASSSPLTYEQYF. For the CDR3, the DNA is TGCGCCAGCAGCTCACCCCTGACCTACGAGCAGTACTTC.

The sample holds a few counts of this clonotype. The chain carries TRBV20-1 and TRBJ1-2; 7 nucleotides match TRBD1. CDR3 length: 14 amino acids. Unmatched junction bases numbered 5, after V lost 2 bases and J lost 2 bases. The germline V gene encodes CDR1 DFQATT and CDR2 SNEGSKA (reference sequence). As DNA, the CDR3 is TGCAGTGCTAGACCTCAGGGGGGAAACTATGGCTACACCTTC. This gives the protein CSARPQGGNYGYTF.

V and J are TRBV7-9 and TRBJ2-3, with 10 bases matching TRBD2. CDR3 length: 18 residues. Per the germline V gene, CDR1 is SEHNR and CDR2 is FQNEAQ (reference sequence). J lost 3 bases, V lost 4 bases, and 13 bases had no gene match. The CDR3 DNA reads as TGTGCCAGCAGCTCACCCGTATCAGCGGGGGGGCTTACAGATACGCAGTATTTT. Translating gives CASSSPVSAGGLTDTQYF. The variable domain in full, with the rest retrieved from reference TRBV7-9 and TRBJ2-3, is DTGVSQNPRHKITKRGQNVTFRCDPISEHNRLYWYRQTLGQGPEFLTYFQNEAQLEKSRLLSDRFSAERPKGSFSTLEIQRTEQGDSAMYLCASSSPVSAGGLTDTQYFGPGTRLTVL.

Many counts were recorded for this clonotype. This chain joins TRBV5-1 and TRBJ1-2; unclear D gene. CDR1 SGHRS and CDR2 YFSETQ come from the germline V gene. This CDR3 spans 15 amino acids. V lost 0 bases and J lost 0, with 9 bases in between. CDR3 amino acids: CASSLEGRANYGYTF. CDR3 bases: TGCGCCAGCAGCTTGGAAGGACGCGCTAACTATGGCTACACCTTC.

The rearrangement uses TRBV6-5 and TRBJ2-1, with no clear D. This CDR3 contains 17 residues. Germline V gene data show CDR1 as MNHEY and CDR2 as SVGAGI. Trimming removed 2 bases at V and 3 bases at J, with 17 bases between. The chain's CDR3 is CASSYKVAGDLYNEQFF. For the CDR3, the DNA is TGTGCCAGCAGTTACAAGGTGGCAGGTGACCTCTACAATGAGCAGTTCTTC.

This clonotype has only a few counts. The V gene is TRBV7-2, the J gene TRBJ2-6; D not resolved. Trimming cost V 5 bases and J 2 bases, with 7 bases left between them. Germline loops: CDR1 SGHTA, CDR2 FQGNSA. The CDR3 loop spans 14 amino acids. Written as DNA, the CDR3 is TGTGCCAGCAGCCGGTCAGCTGGGGCCAACGTCCTGACTTTC. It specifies CASSRSAGANVLTF.

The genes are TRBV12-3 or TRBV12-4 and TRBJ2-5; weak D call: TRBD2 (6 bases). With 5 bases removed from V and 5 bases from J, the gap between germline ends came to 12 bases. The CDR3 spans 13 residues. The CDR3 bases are TGTGCCAGCAGTCCCCGTGCGGGGGAGACCCAGTACTTC. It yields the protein CASSPRAGETQYF.

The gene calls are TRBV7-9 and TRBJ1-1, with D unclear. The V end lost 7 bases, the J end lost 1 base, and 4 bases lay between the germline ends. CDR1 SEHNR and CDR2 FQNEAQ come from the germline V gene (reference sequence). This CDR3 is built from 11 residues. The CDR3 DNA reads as TGTGCCAGCACGTGGAACACTGAAGCTTTCTTT. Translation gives CASTWNTEAFF.

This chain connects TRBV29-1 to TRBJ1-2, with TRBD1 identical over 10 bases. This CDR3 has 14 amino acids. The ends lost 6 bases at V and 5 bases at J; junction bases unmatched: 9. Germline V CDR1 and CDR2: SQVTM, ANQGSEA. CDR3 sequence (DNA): TGCAGCGTGGTGGGACAGGGGTTTGGATATGGCTACACCTTC. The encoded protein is CSVVGQGFGYGYTF.